The next 5 T cell receptor beta chains were all read from a single sample in a study of cytomegalovirus exposure and HLA in healthy donors. This PCR relied on a set of 60 Vbeta primers and 13 Jbeta primers. The method was immunoSEQ multiplex PCR; TCRdb's version includes in-frame clones alone and lacks a portion of them. The data contain 200,000 to 250,000 clones, almost 85% of them singletons. Sample: PBMCs. These receptors all stem from a woman aged 35 to 49 in good health and CMV-seronegative.

The chain joins TRBV5-8 to TRBJ1-5, with TRBD1 identical over 7 bases. Germline V CDR1 and CDR2: SGHTS, YDEGEE. The V segment lost 4 bases and the J segment 6 bases; nucleotides outside the gene matches: 7. The CDR3 runs 14 residues. CDR3 coding DNA: TGTGCCAGCAGCCCTCAGGGGGGAGGTCAGCCCCAGCATTTT. Its translation: CASSPQGGGQPQHF.

The chain has TRBV4-1 and TRBJ2-7, with 7 bases identical to TRBD2. The CDR3 loop spans 13 amino acids. Germline-derived CDR1 and CDR2 are MGHRA and YSYEKL. The ends lost 1 base at V and 4 bases at J; junction bases unmatched: 1. The CDR3 bases are TGCGCCAGCAGCCAAGGAGCGGGGTACGAGCAGTACTTC. Translation gives CASSQGAGYEQYF.

V gene TRBV30 combines with J gene TRBJ1-6; 7 bases fit TRBD1. V lost 0 bases to trimming and J lost 10 bases; unmatched junction nucleotides: 6. Germline loops: CDR1 GTSNPN, CDR2 SVGIG (reference sequence). This CDR3 is 14 amino acids long. CDR3 in amino acids: CAWSVNRGASPLHF. The CDR3 DNA follows: TGTGCCTGGAGTGTAAACAGGGGAGCGTCACCCCTCCACTTT.

The chain couples TRBV6-4 to TRBJ2-3, with 8 bases fitting TRBD2. Germline V CDR1 and CDR2: MRHNA, SNTAGT. This CDR3 has 16 amino acids. The trim removed 6 bases at V and 2 bases at J, leaving 10 bases unmatched. CDR3 loop: CASSLLTSESTDTQYF. CDR3 in DNA: TGTGCCAGCAGCCTCCTGACTAGCGAATCCACAGATACGCAGTATTTT.

V is TRBV7-8 and J is TRBJ2-7; the match to TRBD1 covers 7 bases. With V trimmed by 1 base and J by 4 bases, 7 bases remained unmatched. The CDR3 consists of 15 residues. Germline values: CDR1 SGHVS, CDR2 FQNEAQ. CDR3 residues: CASSLGDSLTYEQYF. CDR3 DNA sequence: TGTGCCAGCAGCTTAGGGGACAGCTTGACTTACGAGCAGTACTTC.